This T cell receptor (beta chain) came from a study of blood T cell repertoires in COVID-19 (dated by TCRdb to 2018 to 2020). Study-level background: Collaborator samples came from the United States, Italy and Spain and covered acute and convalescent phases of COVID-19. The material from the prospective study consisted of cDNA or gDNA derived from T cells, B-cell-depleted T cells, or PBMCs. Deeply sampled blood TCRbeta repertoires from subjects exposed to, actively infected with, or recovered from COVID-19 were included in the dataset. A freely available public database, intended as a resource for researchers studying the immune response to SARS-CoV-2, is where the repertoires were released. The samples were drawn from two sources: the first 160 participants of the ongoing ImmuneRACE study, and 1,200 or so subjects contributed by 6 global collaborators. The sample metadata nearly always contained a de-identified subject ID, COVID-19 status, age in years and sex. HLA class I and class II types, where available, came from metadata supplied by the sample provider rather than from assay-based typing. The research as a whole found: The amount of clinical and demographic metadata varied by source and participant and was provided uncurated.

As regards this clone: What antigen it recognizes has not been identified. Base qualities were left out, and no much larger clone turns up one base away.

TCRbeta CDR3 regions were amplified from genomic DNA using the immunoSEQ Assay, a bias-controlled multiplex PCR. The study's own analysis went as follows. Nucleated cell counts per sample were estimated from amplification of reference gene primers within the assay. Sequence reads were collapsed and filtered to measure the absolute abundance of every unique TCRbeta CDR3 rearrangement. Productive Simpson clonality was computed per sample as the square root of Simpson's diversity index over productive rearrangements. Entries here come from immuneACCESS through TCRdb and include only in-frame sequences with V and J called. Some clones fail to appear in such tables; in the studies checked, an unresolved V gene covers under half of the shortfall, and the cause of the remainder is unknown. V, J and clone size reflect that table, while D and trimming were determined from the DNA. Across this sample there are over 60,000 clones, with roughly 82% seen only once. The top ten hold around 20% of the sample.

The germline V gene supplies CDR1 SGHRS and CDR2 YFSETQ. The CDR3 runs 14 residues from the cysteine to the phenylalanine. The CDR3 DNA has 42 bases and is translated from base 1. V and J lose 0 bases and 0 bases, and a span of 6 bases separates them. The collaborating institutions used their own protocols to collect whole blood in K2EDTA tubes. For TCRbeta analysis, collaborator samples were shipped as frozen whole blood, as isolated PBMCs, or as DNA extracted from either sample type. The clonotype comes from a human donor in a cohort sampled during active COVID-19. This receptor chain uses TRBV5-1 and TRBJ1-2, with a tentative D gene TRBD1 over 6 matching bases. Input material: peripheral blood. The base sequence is TGCGCCAGCAGCTTGGGGGGGCCTAACTATGGCTACACCTTC. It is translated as CASSLGGPNYGYTF.